This TCR beta chain was sequenced in a study of blood T cell repertoires in COVID-19. Study information: Specimens from acute and convalescent COVID-19 originated in the United States, Italy and Spain. The analysed material was cDNA or gDNA that came from T cells, B-cell-depleted T cells, or PBMCs.

In the source study's methods: Scientists estimated how many nucleated cells there were by amplifying reference gene primers. Assay: immunoSEQ multiplex PCR; the TCRdb copy retains only in-frame clones and omits some. V, J and clone size were drawn from that table, and D and trimming were deduced from the DNA. The sample lists tens of thousands of clones, about 83% seen once, with 13% to 15% in the top ten. CDR3 size: 15 residues. V was pared by 1 base and J by 7 bases, with 4 bases of the junction left unmatched. The germline V gene encodes CDR1 SGHVS and CDR2 FNYEAQ. In this sample, this clone turned up once.

V is TRBV7-6 and J is TRBJ2-1, with 10 bases lining up with TRBD2. This clonotype originated in a woman between 65 and 79 years old with acute or convalescent COVID-19. The sequenced sample was peripheral blood. This CDR3 reads CASSLGAGGLNEQFF. CDR3 nucleotides: TGTGCCAGCAGCTTAGGAGCGGGGGGGCTTAATGAGCAGTTCTTC.